This T cell receptor (beta chain) was obtained from a study of cytomegalovirus exposure and HLA in healthy donors. Study findings and constraints: Reported results showed that the classifier diagnosed cytomegalovirus status with high specificity and sensitivity.

Worth noting for this clone: Its specificity is unknown.

The PCR employed 60 Vbeta primers together with 13 Jbeta primers. This table comes from immunoSEQ multiplex PCR, and its TCRdb copy is limited to in-frame clones, with some not included. The sample records about 89,000 clones, 79% being singletons. The sequencing input was PBMCs. This TCR was sampled from a man aged 30 to 45 in good health and CMV-seronegative.

The CDR3 protein is CASSLVQGNSNEQFF. The DNA of the CDR3 is TGTGCCAGCAGCTTGGTCCAGGGTAATTCCAATGAGCAGTTCTTC. The chain links TRBV5-4 to TRBJ2-1; D perhaps matches TRBD1 (5 bases). V lost 0 bases, J lost 6 bases, and 13 bases lay in between. From germline, CDR1 is SGHNT and CDR2 YYREEE (reference sequence). The CDR3 is 15 residues long.